The 27 T cell receptor beta chains given below trace back to one sample, sequenced in a study of blood T cell repertoires in COVID-19. Assay used: immunoSEQ multiplex PCR; TCRdb lists only in-frame clones, some missing. The repertoire holds 90,000 to 100,000 clones, 80% to 85% seen once, with around 4% in the top ten. The sequenced sample consisted of peripheral blood. The receptor set was obtained from a man aged 55-75 years with acute or convalescent COVID-19.

This chain joins TRBV11-3 and TRBJ2-5; 7 positions match TRBD1. This CDR3 has 15 amino acids. The trim removed 5 bases at V and 4 bases at J, leaving 10 bases unmatched. Germline lookup yields CDR1 SGHNT and CDR2 YENEEA. CDR3 in DNA: TGTGCCAGCAGCCCCGAAGGGACAGCCATAGAGACCCAGTACTTC. Translation gives CASSPEGTAIETQYF.

The rearrangement uses TRBV19 and TRBJ1-1; the D gene is possibly TRBD1 (5 bases). The CDR3 is made up of 13 amino acids. Germline lookup yields CDR1 LNHDA and CDR2 SQIVND (reference sequence). Trimming stripped 1 base from V and 4 bases from J, with 7 bases between. The CDR3 bases are TGTGCCAGTAGTATAGCAGGGTCCACTGAAGCTTTCTTT. As protein: CASSIAGSTEAFF.

The rearrangement joins TRBV18 to TRBJ1-2; the match to TRBD1 covers 8 bases. Per germline, CDR1 KGHSH and CDR2 LQKENI. The CDR3 length is 15 residues. J was trimmed by 3 bases and V by 6 bases; bases with no gene match: 9. The CDR3 DNA reads as TGTGCCAGCTCCCCTCTGACAGGGGAGGACTATGGCTACACCTTC. It codes for CASSPLTGEDYGYTF.

This rearrangement joins TRBV30 to TRBJ2-1; 9 bases are shared with TRBD2. CDR3 size: 16 residues. Trimming removed 4 bases from V and 9 bases from J; junction bases left unmatched: 16. CDR1 and CDR2 (germline): GTSNPN, SVGIG (reference sequence). CDR3 protein: CAWTPLGGRAFGEQFF. CDR3 in DNA: TGTGCCTGGACCCCCCTTGGCGGGAGGGCGTTCGGTGAGCAGTTCTTC.

This chain connects TRBV15 to TRBJ2-2, with D unclear. CDR3 length equals 15 residues. CDR1 and CDR2 from the germline V gene are LNHNV and YYDKDF (reference sequence). V was cut by 0 bases and J by 7 bases, with 12 bases left in between. The CDR3 DNA is TGTGCCACCAGCAGAGATTTCGCGAGTGGCGGGGAGCTGTTTTTT. It encodes CATSRDFASGGELFF.

The chain joins TRBV7-7 to TRBJ2-1, with 10 nucleotides matching TRBD1. This CDR3 comprises 14 residues. V lost 3 bases to trimming and J lost 9 bases; unmatched junction nucleotides: 5. Germline lookup yields CDR1 SSHAT and CDR2 FNYEAQ (reference sequence). CDR3: CASSLGQGSGEQFF. As DNA, the CDR3 is TGTGCCAGCAGCTTGGGACAGGGGTCAGGTGAGCAGTTCTTC.

V gene TRBV3-1 (or the pseudogene TRBV3-2) combines with J gene TRBJ1-2, with D perhaps TRBD1 (5 bases). CDR1 is LGHDT and CDR2 is YNNKEL in the germline V gene (reference sequence). With 4 bases removed from V and 6 bases from J, the gap between germline ends came to 18 bases. This CDR3 has 15 amino acids. The CDR3 sequence is CASSPGRVGGHGYTF. CDR3 in DNA: TGTGCCAGCAGCCCAGGCAGGGTCGGGGGTCATGGCTACACCTTC.

This clone was counted a few times. The rearrangement links TRBV29-1 to TRBJ2-3, with 11 nucleotides matching TRBD2. The germline gives CDR1 SQVTM, CDR2 ANQGSEA. With 6 bases clipped from V and 2 bases from J, the junction kept 4 bases outside the gene matches. This CDR3 spans 14 amino acids. CDR3: CSVETSGNTDTQYF. The CDR3 region has the DNA TGCAGCGTGGAGACTAGCGGGAACACAGATACGCAGTATTTT.

This chain uses TRBV6-5 with TRBJ2-1; 10 positions agree with TRBD2. Per germline, CDR1 MNHEY and CDR2 SVGAGI. This CDR3 comprises 14 residues. V trimming: 7 bases; J trimming: 9 bases; junction bases outside the gene matches: 9. The CDR3 loop is CASTPLAGRAEQFF. The DNA for the CDR3 is TGTGCCAGCACCCCACTAGCGGGACGGGCTGAGCAGTTCTTC.

The chain links TRBV10-1 to TRBJ2-7, with D possibly matching TRBD1 (6 bases). The CDR3 extends over 13 amino acids. The V and J ends lost 6 bases and 2 bases respectively, with 11 bases between them. Germline V gene data show CDR1 as WNHNN and CDR2 as SYGVQD (reference sequence). The CDR3 protein is CASSPGQPYEQYF. The CDR3, as DNA: TGCGCCAGCAGCCCCGGACAGCCCTACGAGCAGTACTTC.

The rearrangement joins TRBV10-3 to TRBJ1-1; tentative D call: TRBD1 (6 bases). Trimming took 4 bases from V and 4 from J, leaving 13 bases between them. CDR3 length: 14 residues. The germline V gene encodes CDR1 ENHRY and CDR2 SYGVKD. CDR3 in amino acids: CAISGTEASTEAFF. The CDR3 DNA is TGTGCCATCAGTGGGACAGAGGCGAGCACTGAAGCTTTCTTT.

In its sample, this clone was seen once. The V call is TRBV9, the J call TRBJ2-6; the D is unclear. CDR1 and CDR2 from the germline V gene are SGDLS and YYNGEE. The CDR3 has 14 residues. Trimming stripped 0 bases from V and 2 bases from J, with 3 bases between. The CDR3 here is CASSVDTGANVLTF. In DNA, the CDR3 is TGTGCCAGCAGCGTAGACACTGGGGCCAACGTCCTGACTTTC.

The chain has TRBV6-2 or TRBV6-3 and TRBJ1-2; possibly TRBD1 for D (6 bases). Germline loops: CDR1 MNHEY, CDR2 SVGEGT. The CDR3 totals 15 residues. Trimming pared 4 bases from V and 1 base from J, leaving 13 bases between. The CDR3 spells CASSSPDSVNYGYTF. DNA of the CDR3: TGTGCCAGCAGTTCCCCGGACAGCGTTAACTATGGCTACACCTTC.

The rearrangement joins TRBV6-5 to TRBJ1-1, with 8 bases aligning to TRBD1. V trimming: 10 bases; J trimming: 3 bases; junction bases outside the gene matches: 10. Germline CDR1 is MNHEY and CDR2 is SVGAGI. CDR3 length: 14 residues. CDR3 protein: CAIRPQGAYTEAFF. CDR3 coding DNA: TGTGCCATCCGACCTCAGGGGGCATACACTGAAGCTTTCTTT.

The chain links TRBV6-5 to TRBJ2-5; 11 bases are shared with TRBD1. V shed 6 bases and J 5 bases; nucleotides not matched to a gene: 8. Germline assignment: CDR1 MNHEY and CDR2 SVGAGI. This CDR3 spans 15 amino acids. For the CDR3, the DNA is TGTGCCAGCAGCCCCGGGACAGGGGGAGGTGAGACCCAGTACTTC. This translates into CASSPGTGGGETQYF.

Note on this clone: This sequence may be a read error, since a much larger clone differs from it by one base. V is TRBV25-1 and J is TRBJ2-7, with 10 bases fitting TRBD1. CDR1 is MGHDK and CDR2 is SYGVNS in the germline V gene. CDR3 length equals 18 residues. CDR3 bases: TGTGTCAGCAGTGAACGCAAAACGGGACAGGGGAGCTCCTACGAGCAGTACTTC. Protein: CVSSERKTGQGSSYEQYF.

The CDR3 spells CASSYRDTGNTIYF. The CDR3 nucleotides are TGTGCCAGCAGTTACAGGGACACCGGAAACACCATATATTTT. The V and J genes are TRBV6-5 and TRBJ1-3, with a tentative D call TRBD1 (6 bases). Germline CDR1 and CDR2: MNHEY and SVGAGI. This CDR3 has 14 amino acids. V lost 2 bases and J lost 4, with 9 bases in between.

The genes are TRBV5-6 and TRBJ2-1; 10 positions agree with TRBD2. Germline assignment: CDR1 SGHDT and CDR2 YYEEEE. The CDR3 covers 15 residues. With 3 bases clipped from V and 10 bases from J, the junction kept 10 bases outside the gene matches. The DNA for the CDR3 is TGTGCCAGCAGCTCCGGGACTAGCGCCCGTTTGGAGCAGTTCTTC. Protein product: CASSSGTSARLEQFF.

The chain employs TRBV5-4 and TRBJ1-3; possible D gene TRBD1, 6 bases. Germline V gene sequence: CDR1 SGHNT, CDR2 YYREEE (reference sequence). CDR3 length equals 14 residues. The ends were cut back, 2 bases at V and 2 bases at J, with 8 bases in the middle. The CDR3 loop reads CASSFGGPGNTIYF. CDR3 sequence (DNA): TGTGCCAGCAGCTTCGGGGGGCCTGGAAACACCATATATTTT.

CDR3 amino acids: CASSPLTTYEQYF. Written as DNA, the CDR3 is TGTGCCAGCAGTCCCCTAACCACCTACGAGCAGTACTTC. This chain uses TRBV2 with TRBJ2-7; D ambiguous. There are 13 residues in the CDR3. Looked up from germline, CDR1 is SNHLY and CDR2 is FYNNEI. Trimming pared 5 bases from V and 2 bases from J, leaving 10 bases between.

This chain connects TRBV11-3 to TRBJ2-2; D may be TRBD1 (7 bases). V lost 6 bases and J 9 bases, leaving 20 bases between the germline ends. The CDR3 totals 15 residues. CDR1 and CDR2 from the germline V gene are SGHNT and YENEEA. Written as DNA, the CDR3 is TGTGCCAGCAGTCCCAGGGGGGCTAGCGTCCGGGAGCTGTTTTTT. Translating it yields CASSPRGASVRELFF.

This chain uses TRBV3-1 (or the pseudogene TRBV3-2) with TRBJ2-2, with D possibly TRBD1 on 7 matching bases. CDR3 length: 18 residues. Germline V gene sequence: CDR1 LGHDT, CDR2 YNNKEL (reference sequence). Trimming stripped 0 bases from V and 0 bases from J, with 14 bases between. The CDR3 DNA reads as TGTGCCAGCAGCCAAGATTCTCAGGGGGGCTCGAACACCGGGGAGCTGTTTTTT. Translated, it gives CASSQDSQGGSNTGELFF.

The V gene is TRBV10-2, the J gene TRBJ1-6; TRBD1 matches at 8 bases. The germline gives CDR1 WSHSY, CDR2 SAAADI. This CDR3 has 15 amino acids. The V segment lost 0 bases and the J segment 7 bases; nucleotides outside the gene matches: 2. In DNA, the CDR3 is TGCGCCAGCAGTGAGTCGAACAGGGGGAATTCACCCCTCCACTTT. The encoded protein is CASSESNRGNSPLHF.

The gene calls are TRBV5-6 and TRBJ2-3; 9 bases fit TRBD2. The length of the CDR3 is 17 residues. V shed 1 base and J 5 bases; nucleotides not matched to a gene: 11. CDR1 is SGHDT, CDR2 YYEEEE, per germline. The CDR3 DNA follows: TGTGCCAGCAGCTTGACGGCTGGCGGGAGGGCCATAGATACGCAGTATTTT. This codes for CASSLTAGGRAIDTQYF.

This clone is a singleton in its sample. V usage is TRBV18 and J usage is TRBJ1-1; TRBD1 might be the D (6 bases). Germline V gives CDR1 KGHSH, CDR2 LQKENI. CDR3 length equals 15 residues. V shed 4 bases and J shed 2 bases, with 14 bases lying between them. CDR3 bases: TGTGCCAGCTCACGAGTTGGACAGTATAACACTGAAGCTTTCTTT. Protein sequence: CASSRVGQYNTEAFF.

This clone was detected only a few times. The chain has TRBV2 and TRBJ2-3; 7 positions agree with TRBD2. After removal of 10 bases from V and 2 bases from J, the junction contained 9 bases not matched to a gene. The CDR3 extends over 14 amino acids. CDR1 and CDR2 (germline): SNHLY, FYNNEI. CDR3 coding DNA: TGTGCCACCTGGGGGGGTTCTCTCACAGATACGCAGTATTTT. Amino acid sequence: CATWGGSLTDTQYF.

The chain recombines TRBV7-8 with TRBJ2-4, with D tentatively TRBD2 (6 bases). Trimming shortened V by 1 base and J by 1 base, and 14 bases separated the two germline ends. The CDR3 is 17 amino acids. Looked up from germline, CDR1 is SGHVS and CDR2 is FQNEAQ. The DNA of the CDR3 is TGTGCCAGCAGCTTAGGCGGGCCGGGAGTGGCCAAAAACATTCAGTACTTC. Translation: CASSLGGPGVAKNIQYF.